Below, one TCR beta chain is given with its context. This entry belongs to a study of blood T cell repertoires in COVID-19. The assay was immunoSEQ multiplex PCR, and TCRdb's table has in-frame clones only and misses some. Counted here are roughly 200,000 clones, 80% to 85% occurring once; the ten biggest clones make up approximately 10%. Germline loops: CDR1 SGHNT, CDR2 YYREEE (reference sequence). V shed 4 bases and J 5 bases; nucleotides not matched to a gene: 5. The length of the CDR3 is 14 residues. The sequence was obtained from a woman of 80 years or more with COVID-19, enrolled during active disease. The rearrangement uses TRBV5-4 and TRBJ1-1; TRBD1 agrees at 10 bases. Sequenced input: peripheral blood. The CDR3 sequence: CASSRQGAGTEAFF. The CDR3 DNA sequence: TGTGCCAGCAGCAGACAGGGGGCTGGAACTGAAGCTTTCTTT.